These T cell receptor beta chains were read from a single sample in a study of post-analysis software for immune sequencing data. MiXCR, applied by TCRdb to the PCR reads, yields one record per CDR3 protein. The sample yields hundreds of thousands of distinct CDR3 sequences, about 38% seen once. Sample: blood. The source is a girl aged 10-17 years with multiple sclerosis. The CDR3 runs from the conserved cysteine through the conserved F or W. The order of the fields is clone size, D gene, J gene, V gene, CDR3 DNA, CDR3 protein. The D gene is left open where the match is weak. Rows give clone size only sometimes, using once, few, many, or a class for an expanded clone.

clone_size: -
d_call: TRBD1
j_call: TRBJ2-1
v_call: TRBV12-3/TRBV12-4
cdr3_nt: TGTGCCAGCAGGCGACAGGGGTACAATGAGCAGTTCTTC
cdr3_aa: CASRRQGYNEQFF

clone_size: many
d_call: TRBD1
j_call: TRBJ1-5
v_call: TRBV3-1
cdr3_nt: TGTGCCAGCAGACCCAGGGGACAGGGGGGGAATAGCAATCAGCCCCAGCATTTT
cdr3_aa: CASRPRGQGGNSNQPQHF

clone_size: many
d_call: TRBD2
j_call: TRBJ2-7
v_call: TRBV5-5
cdr3_nt: TGTGCCAGCAGGGGGGAGCGGGGGTTCACCTACGAGCAGTACTTC
cdr3_aa: CASRGERGFTYEQYF

clone_size: few
d_call: -
j_call: TRBJ2-7
v_call: TRBV5-6
cdr3_nt: TGTGCCAGCGGTCGAGGTGTGGGTGAAGCCTACGAGCAGTACTTC
cdr3_aa: CASGRGVGEAYEQYF

clone_size: many
d_call: TRBD1
j_call: TRBJ2-1
v_call: TRBV10-3
cdr3_nt: TGTGCCATCAGCATTGGACAGGGGTACGACAATGAGCAGTTCTTC
cdr3_aa: CAISIGQGYDNEQFF

clone_size: many
d_call: -
j_call: TRBJ2-1
v_call: TRBV12-3/TRBV12-4
cdr3_nt: TGTGCCAGCAGTTTGGGGATGTCTAACAATGAGCAGTTCTTC
cdr3_aa: CASSLGMSNNEQFF

clone_size: few
d_call: -
j_call: TRBJ1-1
v_call: TRBV12-3/TRBV12-4
cdr3_nt: TGTGCCAGCAGGCGGGGAGGCACTGAAGCTTTCTTT
cdr3_aa: CASRRGGTEAFF

clone_size: -
d_call: TRBD2
j_call: TRBJ2-1
v_call: TRBV7-2
cdr3_nt: TGTGCCAGCACCTTAAACATGGCGGGGGAGACAGCCTCCTACAATGAGCAGTTCTTC
cdr3_aa: CASTLNMAGETASYNEQFF

clone_size: many
d_call: -
j_call: TRBJ2-5
v_call: TRBV28
cdr3_nt: TGTGCCAGCAGTTTTCCCCAGGGTCAAGAGACCCAGTACTTC
cdr3_aa: CASSFPQGQETQYF

clone_size: -
d_call: -
j_call: TRBJ2-3
v_call: TRBV7-9
cdr3_nt: TGTGCCAGCAGATCCCAGGGGGGCGAGGATACGCAGTATTTT
cdr3_aa: CASRSQGGEDTQYF

clone_size: many
d_call: -
j_call: TRBJ2-1
v_call: TRBV3-1
cdr3_nt: TGTGCCAGCAGCCAAGATGGCAGGTCACCTGAGCAGTTCTTC
cdr3_aa: CASSQDGRSPEQFF

clone_size: many
d_call: -
j_call: TRBJ2-6
v_call: TRBV5-1
cdr3_nt: TGCGCCAGCAGTTCCGAGTGGGGGAGAGGCTCTGGGGCCAACGTCCTGACTTTC
cdr3_aa: CASSSEWGRGSGANVLTF

clone_size: many
d_call: -
j_call: TRBJ2-3
v_call: TRBV9
cdr3_nt: TGTGCCAGCTCCCGGGACCCCACAGATACGCAGTATTTT
cdr3_aa: CASSRDPTDTQYF

clone_size: -
d_call: TRBD1
j_call: TRBJ2-5
v_call: TRBV5-1
cdr3_nt: TGCGCCAGCAGCTTGGAGACAGGGGCTGGAGAGACCCAGTACTTC
cdr3_aa: CASSLETGAGETQYF

clone_size: -
d_call: TRBD2
j_call: TRBJ2-1
v_call: TRBV29-1
cdr3_nt: TGCAGCGTTGAGGTGGGCGGGAGGGCCCCCAATGAGCAGTTCTTC
cdr3_aa: CSVEVGGRAPNEQFF

clone_size: many
d_call: -
j_call: TRBJ2-3
v_call: TRBV7-2
cdr3_nt: TGTGCCAGCAGCCCACAGAGGGGGTCCACAGATACGCAGTATTTT
cdr3_aa: CASSPQRGSTDTQYF

clone_size: many
d_call: TRBD2
j_call: TRBJ2-1
v_call: TRBV5-1
cdr3_nt: TGCGCCAGCAGCTTAGGACTAGCGGGAGGGATCAATGAGCAGTTCTTC
cdr3_aa: CASSLGLAGGINEQFF

clone_size: -
d_call: -
j_call: TRBJ1-1
v_call: TRBV20-1
cdr3_nt: TGCAGTGCCCGCGTCCCAGGGCGCACTGAAGCTTTCTTT
cdr3_aa: CSARVPGRTEAFF

clone_size: many
d_call: -
j_call: TRBJ1-1
v_call: TRBV6-5
cdr3_nt: TGTGCCAGCAGTTATGGCTGGGCGGGCACTGAAGCTTTCTTT
cdr3_aa: CASSYGWAGTEAFF

clone_size: -
d_call: -
j_call: TRBJ2-7
v_call: TRBV29-1
cdr3_nt: TGCAGCGCTCAAAGAGGGGGGATGAACCACGAGCAGTACTTC
cdr3_aa: CSAQRGGMNHEQYF